A single sample is the source of the 25 T cell receptor beta chains below, sequenced in a study of cytotoxic CD8 clonotypes in ibrutinib-treated CLL. Assay: immunoSEQ multiplex PCR; the TCRdb copy retains only in-frame clones and omits some. The sample records some 200,000 clones, 70% being singletons. This material consisted of PBMCs, taken after 12 months of ibrutinib treatment. All receptors come from a human donor with chronic lymphocytic leukemia.

The J gene is TRBJ1-2, the V gene TRBV5-6; D gene unclear. Trimming took off 2 bases at V and 0 bases at J, with 8 bases between the two ends. Germline V CDR1 and CDR2: SGHDT, YYEEEE. The CDR3 contains 14 residues. CDR3 in amino acids: CASSLRRTNYGYTF. The CDR3 region has the DNA TGTGCCAGCAGCTTACGACGGACTAACTATGGCTACACCTTC.

The chain uses TRBV4-3 and TRBJ2-7, with 8 bases that match TRBD2. The germline V gene encodes CDR1 LGHNA and CDR2 YSLEER. V lost 1 base, J lost 3 bases, and 8 bases stayed unmatched. The CDR3 has 16 residues. The CDR3 loop is CASSQGGREGHYEQYF. The DNA of the CDR3 is TGCGCCAGCAGCCAAGGGGGACGGGAGGGCCACTACGAGCAGTACTTC.

J is TRBJ2-3 and V is TRBV20-1; D unresolved. Trimming took off 7 bases at V and 5 bases at J, with 10 bases between the two ends. The germline CDR1 and CDR2 sequences are DFQATT and SNEGSKA (reference sequence). The CDR3 consists of 11 residues. As DNA, the CDR3 is TGCAGTGTATATGGCGTAGATACGCAGTATTTT. Translating gives CSVYGVDTQYF.

V and J are TRBV6-1 and TRBJ2-6; D remains unclear. V gave up 2 bases and J gave up 0 bases, with 5 bases separating them. The CDR3 sequence is 15 residues long. Germline V lookup: CDR1 MNHNS, CDR2 SASEGT. In DNA form, the CDR3 reads TGTGCCAGCAGTGAACCCGGCTCTGGGGCCAACGTCCTGACTTTC. Its protein product is CASSEPGSGANVLTF.

This chain uses TRBV9 with TRBJ1-1, with D possibly TRBD1 on 5 matching bases. In germline, CDR1 is SGDLS, CDR2 YYNGEE. The V and J ends lost 0 bases and 2 bases respectively, with 23 bases between them. The CDR3 length is 19 residues. The CDR3 DNA sequence: TGTGCCAGCAGCGTAGGGGCGGGGACCGCGAGGAGGGAAAACACTGAAGCTTTCTTT. This encodes CASSVGAGTARRENTEAFF. The full variable domain, rest sourced from reference TRBV9 and TRBJ1-1, is DSGVTQTPKHLITATGQRVTLRCSPRSGDLSVYWYQQSLDQGLQFLIQYYNGEERAKGNILERFSAQQFPDLHSELNLSSLELGDSALYFCASSVGAGTARRENTEAFFGQGTRLTVV.

The chain links TRBV6-5 to TRBJ2-4, with 9 bases identical to TRBD2. V trimming: 8 bases; J trimming: 0 bases; junction bases outside the gene matches: 5. The CDR3 is made up of 15 amino acids. In germline, CDR1 is MNHEY, CDR2 SVGAGI. The CDR3 sequence: CASGLAGVAKNIQYF. The CDR3 region has the DNA TGTGCCAGCGGGTTAGCGGGAGTAGCCAAAAACATTCAGTACTTC.

This clone was counted between two and nine times. V and J are TRBV5-5 and TRBJ1-5, with 11 bases aligning to TRBD1. The junction had 9 bases not matched to a gene; V was cut back by 3 bases and J by 4 bases. CDR1 and CDR2 from the germline V gene are SGHKS and YYEKEE (reference sequence). The length of the CDR3 is 17 residues. CDR3 protein: CASSWADRGLTNQPQHF. The DNA for the CDR3 is TGTGCCAGCAGCTGGGCGGACAGGGGGCTTACAAATCAGCCCCAGCATTTT. Full variable domain (missing parts from reference TRBV5-5 and TRBJ1-5): DAGVTQSPTHLIKTRGQQVTLRCSPISGHKSVSWYQQVLGQGPQFIFQYYEKEERGRGNFPDRFSARQFPNYSSELNVNALLLGDSALYLCASSWADRGLTNQPQHFGDGTRLSIL.

Written as DNA, the CDR3 is TGTGCTAGTGGTTTTAGTAGCGCCAGCTCCTACAATGAGCAGTTCTTC. Encoded protein: CASGFSSASSYNEQFF. This chain links TRBV12-5 with TRBJ2-1, with D perhaps TRBD2 (5 bases). Trimming shortened V by 3 bases and J by 0 bases, and 12 bases separated the two germline ends. In germline, CDR1 is LGHNT, CDR2 FRNRAP. The CDR3 extends over 16 amino acids.

The V call is TRBV2, the J call TRBJ2-2; no firm D call. V was clipped by 2 bases and J by 1 base, with 11 bases between them. This CDR3 is built from 16 residues. CDR1 is SNHLY and CDR2 is FYNNEI in the germline V gene. In nucleotides, the CDR3 is TGTGCCAGCAGTGAACTGCCACCTCAGAACACCGGGGAGCTGTTTTTT. Encoded protein: CASSELPPQNTGELFF.

V is TRBV4-2 and J is TRBJ1-5; D perhaps matches TRBD1 (6 bases). CDR3 length: 13 amino acids. CDR1 and CDR2 from the germline V gene are LGHNA and YNFKEQ. The V and J ends lost 0 bases and 12 bases respectively, with 12 bases between them. CDR3 in amino acids: CASSQEDRILQHF. The CDR3 DNA sequence: TGTGCCAGCAGCCAAGAAGACAGGATTCTCCAGCATTTT.

V gene TRBV28 combines with J gene TRBJ2-7, with TRBD1 as a possible D gene (6 bases). V lost 1 base and J lost 5, with 12 bases in between. The CDR3 runs to 14 residues. Per the germline V gene, CDR1 is MDHEN and CDR2 is SYDVKM. The CDR3 region has the DNA TGTGCCAGCAGTTTATACCAGGGGACAAACGAGCAGTACTTC. Residues: CASSLYQGTNEQYF.

The chain combines TRBV11-2 with TRBJ1-4; D possibly corresponds to TRBD1 (5 bases). Trimming removed 5 bases at V and 4 bases at J, with 14 bases between. Per germline, CDR1 SGHAT and CDR2 FQNNGV. The CDR3 extends over 15 amino acids. The CDR3: CASSPGDPRNEKLFF. The CDR3 DNA is TGTGCCAGCAGCCCGGGGGACCCGCGTAATGAAAAACTGTTTTTT.

This clone was counted between two and nine times. The gene calls are TRBV5-6 and TRBJ1-5; D is undetermined. The CDR3 is 13 residues long. Germline V lookup: CDR1 SGHDT, CDR2 YYEEEE. Trimming took off 2 bases at V and 7 bases at J, with 10 bases between the two ends. Written as DNA, the CDR3 is TGTGCCAGCAGCTTTAGTGGGAAACAGCCCCAGCATTTT. Its translation is CASSFSGKQPQHF.

This chain uses TRBV6-5 with TRBJ2-7; D is possibly TRBD1 (5 bases). Germline V gene sequence: CDR1 MNHEY, CDR2 SVGAGI. The CDR3 is made up of 15 amino acids. V was shortened by 2 bases and J by 3 bases, with 14 bases between the two germline ends. The CDR3 DNA follows: TGTGCCAGCAGTTACGCTTGGACAAAAAACTACGAGCAGTACTTC. It is translated as CASSYAWTKNYEQYF.

The chain employs TRBV30 and TRBJ1-3; D remains unclear. Germline V gene sequence: CDR1 GTSNPN, CDR2 SVGIG (reference sequence). Trimming took 4 bases from V and 0 from J, leaving 16 bases between them. This CDR3 comprises 16 residues. This CDR3 is CAWTYPLWSSGNTIYF. CDR3 nucleotide sequence: TGTGCCTGGACTTACCCACTTTGGAGCTCTGGAAACACCATATATTTT.

The V and J genes are TRBV28 and TRBJ2-3; possibly TRBD1 for D (6 bases). The CDR3 length is 14 residues. Per the germline V gene, CDR1 is MDHEN and CDR2 is SYDVKM. The V and J ends lost 6 bases and 0 bases respectively, with 10 bases between them. This CDR3 reads CASSRRGSTDTQYF. CDR3 in DNA: TGTGCCAGCAGCCGCAGGGGTAGCACAGATACGCAGTATTTT.

Only a few counts were recorded for this clone. The CDR3 reads CASSPQVDTYGYTF. The CDR3 DNA reads TGTGCCAGCAGCCCCCAGGTGGATACCTATGGCTACACCTTC. The chain combines TRBV9 with TRBJ1-2, with D unresolved. Looked up from germline, CDR1 is SGDLS and CDR2 is YYNGEE. This CDR3 is built from 14 residues. Trimming pared 4 bases from V and 4 bases from J, leaving 14 bases between.

The chain joins TRBV6-1 to TRBJ2-5, with D maybe TRBD2 (5 bases). Germline CDR1 MNHNS, CDR2 SASEGT. Between the trimmed V and J ends, which lost 2 bases and 7 bases, there was a span of 14 bases. The CDR3 contains 14 residues. The CDR3 bases are TGTGCCAGCAGTGAAACGGGTTCCCGGGGGACCCAGTACTTC. It is translated as CASSETGSRGTQYF.

The table lists this clone with a count of one. The chain recombines TRBV18 with TRBJ2-7; D not resolved. The CDR3 spans 14 residues. Germline V gene sequence: CDR1 KGHSH, CDR2 LQKENI. The V and J ends lost 1 base and 4 bases respectively, with 11 bases between them. In nucleotides, the CDR3 is TGTGCCAGCTCACCACTGTCCAAAGTTTACGAGCAGTACTTC. This gives the protein CASSPLSKVYEQYF.

This clone has a handful of counts. This chain links TRBV21-1 with TRBJ1-2; the D call TRBD1 from the table was never checked on the DNA. TRBV21-1 constitutes a pseudogene. The CDR3 is made up of 20 amino acids. Here the CDR3 DNA reads TGTGCCAGCAGCAAAGACCCGGAAGGACAGGGGGCCCTTTCTAACTATGGCTACACCTTC. It encodes CASSKDPEGQGALSNYGYTF.

Only a few counts were recorded for this clone. This chain links TRBV19 with TRBJ2-4; 7 nucleotides agree with TRBD1. Looked up from germline, CDR1 is LNHDA and CDR2 is SQIVND (reference sequence). The CDR3 length is 14 residues. With 6 bases clipped from V and 8 bases from J, the junction kept 10 bases outside the gene matches. The CDR3 here is CASRNTGVSDIQYF. The CDR3 DNA reads TGTGCCAGTAGGAACACAGGGGTGTCTGACATTCAGTACTTC.

The chain employs TRBV2 and TRBJ2-2; a weak D match, TRBD2 (6 bases). The germline gives CDR1 SNHLY, CDR2 FYNNEI. This CDR3 is 12 amino acids long. V gave up 7 bases and J gave up 7 bases, with 10 bases separating them. CDR3 amino acids: CASTGRGGELFF. The CDR3 nucleotides read TGTGCCAGCACAGGGCGGGGCGGGGAGCTGTTTTTT.

The chain recombines TRBV4-2 with TRBJ1-2; a possible D gene is TRBD1 (5 bases). Germline V gene sequence: CDR1 LGHNA, CDR2 YNFKEQ. The V end was cut by 0 bases, the J end by 2 bases, with 13 bases between. The CDR3 contains 16 residues. Written as DNA, the CDR3 is TGTGCCAGCAGCCAAGACTGGGGTAGACAGAACTATGGCTACACCTTC. As protein: CASSQDWGRQNYGYTF.

This clone was found many times. The chain employs TRBV29-1 and TRBJ1-2; D is ambiguous. CDR3 size: 11 residues. Germline-derived CDR1 and CDR2 are SQVTM and ANQGSEA. V lost 6 bases to trimming and J lost 4 bases, with 9 bases between them. CDR3 amino acids: CSVSNVYGYTF. The CDR3 DNA sequence: TGCAGCGTCTCGAATGTCTATGGCTACACCTTC.

This clone was recorded only once. V usage is TRBV7-2 and J usage is TRBJ2-3, with D unresolved. Trimming pared 7 bases from V and 0 bases from J, leaving 8 bases between. The CDR3 sequence is 13 residues long. Looked up from germline, CDR1 is SGHTA and CDR2 is FQGNSA. CDR3 nucleotide sequence: TGTGCCAGCAAGTGGTCTAGCACAGATACGCAGTATTTT. This gives the protein CASKWSSTDTQYF.